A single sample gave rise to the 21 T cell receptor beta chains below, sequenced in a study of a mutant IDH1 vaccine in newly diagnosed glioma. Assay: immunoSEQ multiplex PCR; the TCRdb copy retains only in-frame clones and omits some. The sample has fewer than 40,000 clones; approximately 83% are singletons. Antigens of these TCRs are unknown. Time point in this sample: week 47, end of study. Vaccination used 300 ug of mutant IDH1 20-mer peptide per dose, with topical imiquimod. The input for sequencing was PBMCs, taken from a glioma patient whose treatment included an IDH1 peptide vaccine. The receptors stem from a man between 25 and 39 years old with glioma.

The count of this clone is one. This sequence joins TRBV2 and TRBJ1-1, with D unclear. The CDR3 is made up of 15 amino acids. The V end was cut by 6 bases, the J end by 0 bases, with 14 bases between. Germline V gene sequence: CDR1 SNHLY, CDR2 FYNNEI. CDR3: CASSSGEGMNTEAFF. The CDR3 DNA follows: TGTGCCAGCAGCTCTGGGGAAGGGATGAACACTGAAGCTTTCTTT.

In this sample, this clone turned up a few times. The DNA of the CDR3 is TGTGCCAGCAGTTTATCACAGGGAGGCAATCAGCCCCAGCATTTT. It encodes CASSLSQGGNQPQHF. The rearrangement links TRBV27 to TRBJ1-5; D might be TRBD1 (6 bases). CDR1 is MNHEY and CDR2 is SMNVEV in the germline V gene (reference sequence). The V gene lost 0 bases and the J gene lost 2 bases, with 8 bases spanning the gap. The CDR3 totals 15 residues.

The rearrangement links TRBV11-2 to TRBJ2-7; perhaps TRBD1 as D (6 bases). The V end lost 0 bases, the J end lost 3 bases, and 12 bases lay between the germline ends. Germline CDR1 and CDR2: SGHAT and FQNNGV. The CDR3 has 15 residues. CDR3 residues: CASSLEYGTNYEQYF. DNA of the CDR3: TGTGCCAGCAGCTTAGAATACGGGACAAACTACGAGCAGTACTTC.

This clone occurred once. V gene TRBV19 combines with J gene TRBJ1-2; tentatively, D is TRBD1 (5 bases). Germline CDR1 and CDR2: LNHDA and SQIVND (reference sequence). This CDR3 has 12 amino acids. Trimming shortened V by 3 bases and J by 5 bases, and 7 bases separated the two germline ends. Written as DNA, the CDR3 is TGTGCCAGTAGTATGACAGTTTATGGCTACACCTTC. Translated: CASSMTVYGYTF. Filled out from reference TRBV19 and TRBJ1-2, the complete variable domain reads DGGITQSPKYLFRKEGQNVTLSCEQNLNHDAMYWYRQDPGQGLRLIYYSQIVNDFQKGDIAEGYSVSREKKESFPLTVTSAQKNPTAFYLCASSMTVYGYTFGSGTRLTVV.

The CDR3 sequence: CASSQNRRAFF. The CDR3 DNA reads TGTGCCAGCAGCCAAAACCGACGGGCTTTCTTT. The V call is TRBV14, the J call TRBJ1-1; the D is unclear. V was pared by 2 bases and J by 11 bases, with 9 bases between. Looked up from germline, CDR1 is SGHDN and CDR2 is FVKESK. The CDR3 sequence is 11 residues long.

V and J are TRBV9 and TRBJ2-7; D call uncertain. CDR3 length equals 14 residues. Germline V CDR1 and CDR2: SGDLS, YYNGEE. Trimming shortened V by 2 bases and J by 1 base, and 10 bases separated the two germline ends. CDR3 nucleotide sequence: TGTGCCAGCAGCGTCAGCAGTTATTCCTACGAGCAGTACTTC. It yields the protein CASSVSSYSYEQYF.

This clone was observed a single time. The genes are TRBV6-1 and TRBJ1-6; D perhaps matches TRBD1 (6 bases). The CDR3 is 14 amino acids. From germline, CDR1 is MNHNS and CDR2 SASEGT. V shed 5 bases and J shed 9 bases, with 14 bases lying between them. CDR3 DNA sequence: TGTGCCAGCAGTCCTGGACAGCTCGGTTCACCCCTCCACTTT. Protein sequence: CASSPGQLGSPLHF.

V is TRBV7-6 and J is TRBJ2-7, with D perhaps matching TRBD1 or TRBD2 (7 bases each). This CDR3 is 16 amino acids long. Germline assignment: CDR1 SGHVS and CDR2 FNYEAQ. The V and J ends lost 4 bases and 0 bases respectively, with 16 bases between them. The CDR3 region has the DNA TGTGCCAGCAGCTCAGGGGGGGGCGGAAGCTCCTACGAGCAGTACTTC. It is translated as CASSSGGGGSSYEQYF.

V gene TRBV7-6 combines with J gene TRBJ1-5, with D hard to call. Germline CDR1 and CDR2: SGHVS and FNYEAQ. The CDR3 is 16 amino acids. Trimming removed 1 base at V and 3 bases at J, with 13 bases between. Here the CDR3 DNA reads TGTGCCAGCAGCTTAGAGGCTGCGGGTTTCAATCAGCCCCAGCATTTT. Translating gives CASSLEAAGFNQPQHF.

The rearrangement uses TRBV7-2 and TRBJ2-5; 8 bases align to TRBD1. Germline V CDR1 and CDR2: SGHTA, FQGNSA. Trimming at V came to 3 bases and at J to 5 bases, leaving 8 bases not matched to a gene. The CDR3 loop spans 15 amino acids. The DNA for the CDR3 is TGTGCCAGCAGCTTTAATTCAGGGGGCCACGAGACCCAGTACTTC. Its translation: CASSFNSGGHETQYF. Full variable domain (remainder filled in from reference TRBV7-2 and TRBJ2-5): GAGVSQSPSNKVTEKGKDVELRCDPISGHTALYWYRQSLGQGLEFLIYFQGNSAPDKSGLPSDRFSAERTGGSVSTLTIQRTQQEDSAVYLCASSFNSGGHETQYFGPGTRLLVL.

The chain's CDR3 is CASSVAPRETQYF. The CDR3, as DNA: TGTGCCAGCAGCGTAGCTCCCCGGGAGACCCAGTACTTC. The V gene is TRBV9, the J gene TRBJ2-5; D is unresolved. Germline assignment: CDR1 SGDLS and CDR2 YYNGEE. V was clipped by 0 bases and J by 5 bases, with 8 bases between them. There are 13 residues in the CDR3.

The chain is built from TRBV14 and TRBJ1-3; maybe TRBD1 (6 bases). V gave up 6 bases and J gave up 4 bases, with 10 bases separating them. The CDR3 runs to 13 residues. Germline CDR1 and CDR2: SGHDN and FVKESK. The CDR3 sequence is CASRRGAGNTIYF. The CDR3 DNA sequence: TGTGCCAGCAGACGGGGGGCCGGAAACACCATATATTTT.

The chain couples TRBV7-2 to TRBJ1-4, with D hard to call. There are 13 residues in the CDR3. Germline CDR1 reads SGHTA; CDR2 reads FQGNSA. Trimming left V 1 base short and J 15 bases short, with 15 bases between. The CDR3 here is CASSLERRPQMFF. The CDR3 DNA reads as TGTGCCAGCAGCTTAGAAAGGAGGCCTCAAATGTTTTTT.

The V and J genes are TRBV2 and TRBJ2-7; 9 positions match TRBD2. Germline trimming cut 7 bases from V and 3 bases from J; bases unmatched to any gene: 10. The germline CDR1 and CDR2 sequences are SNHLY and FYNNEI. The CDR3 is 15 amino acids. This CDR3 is CASTSGAGVFYEQYF. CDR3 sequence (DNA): TGTGCCAGCACTAGCGGGGCGGGCGTTTTCTACGAGCAGTACTTC.

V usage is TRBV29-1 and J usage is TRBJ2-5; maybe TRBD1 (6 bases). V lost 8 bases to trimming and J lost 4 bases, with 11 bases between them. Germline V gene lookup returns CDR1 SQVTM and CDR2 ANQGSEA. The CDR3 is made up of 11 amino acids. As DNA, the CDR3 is TGCAGCAAGTTACAGGGAGAGACCCAGTACTTC. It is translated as CSKLQGETQYF.

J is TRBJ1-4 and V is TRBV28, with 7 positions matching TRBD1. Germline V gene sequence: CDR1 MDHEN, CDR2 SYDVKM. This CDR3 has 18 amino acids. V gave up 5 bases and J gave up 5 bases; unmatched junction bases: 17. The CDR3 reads CASSPTGVGGWGNEKLFF. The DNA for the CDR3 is TGTGCCAGCAGTCCAACAGGGGTAGGGGGCTGGGGCAATGAAAAACTGTTTTTT.

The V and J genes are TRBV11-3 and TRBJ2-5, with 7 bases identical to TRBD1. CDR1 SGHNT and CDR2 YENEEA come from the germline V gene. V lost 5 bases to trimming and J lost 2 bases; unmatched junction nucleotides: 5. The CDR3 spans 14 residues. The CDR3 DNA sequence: TGTGCCAGCAGCGCGCGCAGGGGGCAAGAGACCCAGTACTTC. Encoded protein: CASSARRGQETQYF.

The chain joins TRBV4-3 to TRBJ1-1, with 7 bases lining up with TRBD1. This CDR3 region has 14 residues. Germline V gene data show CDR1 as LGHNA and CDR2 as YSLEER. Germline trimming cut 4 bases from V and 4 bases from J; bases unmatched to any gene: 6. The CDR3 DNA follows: TGCGCCAGCAGCCGGTCAGGGGGGGGCACTGAAGCTTTCTTT. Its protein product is CASSRSGGGTEAFF.

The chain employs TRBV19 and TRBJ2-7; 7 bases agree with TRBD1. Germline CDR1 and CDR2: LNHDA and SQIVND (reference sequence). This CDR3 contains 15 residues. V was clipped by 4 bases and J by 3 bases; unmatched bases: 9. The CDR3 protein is CASSTQGQTIYEQYF. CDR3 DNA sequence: TGTGCCAGTAGTACCCAGGGACAGACAATCTACGAGCAGTACTTC. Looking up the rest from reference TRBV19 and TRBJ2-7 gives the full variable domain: DGGITQSPKYLFRKEGQNVTLSCEQNLNHDAMYWYRQDPGQGLRLIYYSQIVNDFQKGDIAEGYSVSREKKESFPLTVTSAQKNPTAFYLCASSTQGQTIYEQYFGPGTRLTVT.

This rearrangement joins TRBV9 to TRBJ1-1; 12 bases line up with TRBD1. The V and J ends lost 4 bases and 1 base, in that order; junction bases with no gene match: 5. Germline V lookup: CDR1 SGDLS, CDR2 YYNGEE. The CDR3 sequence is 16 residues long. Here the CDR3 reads CASSPRGQGANTEAFF. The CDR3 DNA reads TGTGCCAGCAGCCCAAGGGGACAGGGGGCGAACACTGAAGCTTTCTTT.

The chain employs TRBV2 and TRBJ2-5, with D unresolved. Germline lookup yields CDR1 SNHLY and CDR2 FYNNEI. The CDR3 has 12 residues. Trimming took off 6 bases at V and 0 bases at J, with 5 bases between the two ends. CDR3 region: CASRDYQETQYF. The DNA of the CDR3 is TGTGCCAGCAGAGACTACCAAGAGACCCAGTACTTC.